The 20 T cell receptor beta chains listed next were all sequenced from one sample in a study of blood T cell repertoires in COVID-19. Clones were read by immunoSEQ multiplex PCR, and TCRdb kept only the in-frame ones, dropping some. Of approximately 230,000 clones listed, about 88% are singletons. The specimen sequenced was peripheral blood. The receptors were sampled from a woman between 40 and 55 years old who had recovered from COVID-19.

V and J are TRBV7-3 and TRBJ2-1; possibly TRBD2 for D (5 bases). Germline CDR1 SGHTA, CDR2 FQGTGA. This CDR3 is built from 14 residues. V lost 5 bases, J lost 5 bases, and 13 bases lay in between. CDR3 in DNA: TGTGCCAGCAGCCGGGGTTTAGCGAACAATGAGCAGTTCTTC. Its protein is CASSRGLANNEQFF.

This clone was counted between two and nine times. The chain has TRBV4-1 and TRBJ1-2; 7 bases align to TRBD1. Germline V lookup: CDR1 MGHRA, CDR2 YSYEKL. The J segment lost 0 bases and the V segment lost 3 bases, leaving 4 bases of the junction unmatched. The CDR3 totals 15 residues. The CDR3 loop reads CASSQDDRANYGYTF. The CDR3 DNA reads as TGCGCCAGCAGCCAGGACGACAGGGCTAACTATGGCTACACCTTC.

This clone showed up just a few times. The chain combines TRBV4-1 with TRBJ2-7; a weak D match, TRBD2 (6 bases). Germline CDR1 reads MGHRA; CDR2 reads YSYEKL. V was clipped by 0 bases and J by 4 bases, with 13 bases between them. This CDR3 has 15 amino acids. This chain's CDR3 is CASSQDPGLWYEQYF. The CDR3 DNA reads as TGCGCCAGCAGCCAAGATCCGGGACTTTGGTACGAGCAGTACTTC.

This clone was seen once. J is TRBJ2-3 and V is TRBV5-1, with D perhaps matching TRBD2 (5 bases). The V gene lost 3 bases and the J gene lost 4 bases, with 12 bases spanning the gap. CDR1 and CDR2 from the germline V gene are SGHRS and YFSETQ. The CDR3 loop spans 14 amino acids. The CDR3 DNA sequence: TGCGCCAGCAGCTCAACTAGTTCACCAGATACGCAGTATTTT. It yields the protein CASSSTSSPDTQYF.

The chain combines TRBV19 with TRBJ2-3; 11 nucleotides agree with TRBD2. The germline CDR1 and CDR2 sequences are LNHDA and SQIVND (reference sequence). Trimming at V came to 4 bases and at J to 2 bases, leaving 5 bases not matched to a gene. The CDR3 loop spans 16 amino acids. For the CDR3, the DNA is TGTGCCAGTAGTACGGGGACTAGCGGAGTCACAGATACGCAGTATTTT. It specifies CASSTGTSGVTDTQYF.

The CDR3 is CASTLEGTNQPQHF. The CDR3 DNA follows: TGTGCCAGCACCTTGGAGGGTACCAATCAGCCCCAGCATTTT. The chain joins TRBV2 to TRBJ1-5; D remains unclear. V shed 7 bases and J shed 3 bases, with 13 bases lying between them. Germline CDR1 reads SNHLY; CDR2 reads FYNNEI. CDR3 length: 14 amino acids.

The chain has TRBV18 and TRBJ1-5; D remains unclear. The V and J ends lost 3 bases and 5 bases respectively, with 14 bases between them. Germline assignment: CDR1 KGHSH and CDR2 LQKENI. CDR3 length: 15 residues. CDR3 nucleotide sequence: TGTGCCAGCTCACCCGCCCCCCCAGCGGATCAGCCCCAGCATTTT. This codes for CASSPAPPADQPQHF. Drawing the rest from reference TRBV18 and TRBJ1-5, the complete variable domain is NAGVMQNPRHLVRRRGQEARLRCSPMKGHSHVYWYRQLPEEGLKFMVYLQKENIIDESGMPKERFSAEFPKEGPSILRIQQVVRGDSAAYFCASSPAPPADQPQHFGDGTRLSIL.

The sample holds one count of this clone. The gene calls are TRBV5-1 and TRBJ2-7; maybe TRBD1 (5 bases). Looked up from germline, CDR1 is SGHRS and CDR2 is YFSETQ. The V end lost 5 bases, the J end lost 4 bases, and 19 bases lay between the germline ends. The CDR3 covers 15 residues. This chain's CDR3 is CASRGSGNPSYEQYF. The CDR3 nucleotides read TGCGCCAGCAGAGGATCAGGGAACCCCTCGTACGAGCAGTACTTC.

The chain links TRBV6-2 or TRBV6-3 to TRBJ1-5, with 8 bases matching TRBD1. Losses at the gene ends were 4 bases for V and 6 bases for J; bases not matched to a gene: 5. This CDR3 contains 14 residues. Germline V lookup: CDR1 MNHEY, CDR2 SVGEGT. CDR3 nucleotide sequence: TGTGCCAGCAGTTTACAGGGGGGGAGTCAGCCCCAGCATTTT. Protein product: CASSLQGGSQPQHF.

The chain uses TRBV2 and TRBJ1-2; TRBD1 matches 7 bases. V lost 8 bases, J lost 3 bases, and 9 bases stayed unmatched. In germline, CDR1 is SNHLY, CDR2 FYNNEI. This CDR3 is 14 amino acids long. In nucleotides, the CDR3 is TGTGCCAGCTCCAGAGCCGGGACAGACTATGGCTACACCTTC. Its translation is CASSRAGTDYGYTF.

The chain couples TRBV27 to TRBJ2-7, with D possibly being TRBD2 (5 bases). Germline V CDR1 and CDR2: MNHEY, SMNVEV (reference sequence). The CDR3 has 15 amino acids. V lost 7 bases, J lost 7 bases, and 23 bases lay in between. The CDR3 sequence is CASTPEGAVGPEQYF. CDR3 sequence (DNA): TGTGCCAGCACCCCCGAGGGAGCGGTAGGGCCTGAGCAGTACTTC.

The table lists this clone with a few counts. V and J are TRBV5-8 and TRBJ2-2, with D perhaps TRBD2 (5 bases). The CDR3 runs 17 residues. From germline, CDR1 is SGHTS and CDR2 YDEGEE. Between the trimmed V and J ends, which lost 3 bases and 3 bases, there was a span of 18 bases. CDR3 loop: CASSSLLAGSYTGELFF. Here the CDR3 DNA reads TGTGCCAGCAGCTCCCTGTTGGCTGGGAGTTACACCGGGGAGCTGTTTTTT. Variable domain in full (rest from reference TRBV5-8 and TRBJ2-2): EAGVTQSPTHLIKTRGQQATLRCSPISGHTSVYWYQQALGLGLQFLLWYDEGEERNRGNFPPRFSGRQFPNYSSELNVNALELEDSALYLCASSSLLAGSYTGELFFGEGSRLTVL.

The V gene is TRBV19, the J gene TRBJ2-1, with 10 positions matching TRBD2. J was trimmed by 8 bases and V by 5 bases; bases with no gene match: 9. The CDR3 contains 15 residues. The germline gives CDR1 LNHDA, CDR2 SQIVND (reference sequence). CDR3 coding DNA: TGTGCCAGTAGTCCGACAAGCGGGAGGGCCGATGAGCAGTTCTTC. Its protein is CASSPTSGRADEQFF. Together with reference TRBV19 and TRBJ2-1, the CDR3 gives the full variable domain: DGGITQSPKYLFRKEGQNVTLSCEQNLNHDAMYWYRQDPGQGLRLIYYSQIVNDFQKGDIAEGYSVSREKKESFPLTVTSAQKNPTAFYLCASSPTSGRADEQFFGPGTRLTVL.

The V call is TRBV4-3, the J call TRBJ1-2, with TRBD1 matching 9 bases. The CDR3 has 14 residues. Germline assignment: CDR1 LGHNA and CDR2 YSLEER. Trimming took 4 bases from V and 7 from J; bases not matched to a gene: 7. CDR3 DNA: TGCGCCAGCAGCCTAGGGACAGGGACGGGTGGCTACACCTTC. Its translation is CASSLGTGTGGYTF.

This clone showed up just a few times. V usage is TRBV7-2 and J usage is TRBJ2-1, with 8 bases aligning to TRBD2. J lost 7 bases, V lost 2 bases, and 10 bases had no gene match. The CDR3 contains 16 residues. Germline V gene sequence: CDR1 SGHTA, CDR2 FQGNSA. The CDR3 loop is CASSLRLAYQGNEQFF. The CDR3 DNA reads TGTGCCAGCAGCTTACGACTAGCGTATCAAGGGAATGAGCAGTTCTTC.

A remark on this clone: In the same sample, other DNA sequences code for this CDR3. The chain joins TRBV19 to TRBJ2-7; 9 bases fit TRBD1. Trimming took 5 bases from V and 2 from J; bases not matched to a gene: 1. The CDR3 has 13 residues. CDR1 and CDR2 from the germline V gene are LNHDA and SQIVND (reference sequence). The chain's CDR3 is CASSGTGTYEQYF. The CDR3, as DNA: TGTGCCAGTAGTGGGACAGGGACCTACGAGCAGTACTTC.

V and J are TRBV19 and TRBJ2-7, with D perhaps TRBD2 (7 bases). Germline CDR1 is LNHDA and CDR2 is SQIVND (reference sequence). V lost 3 bases and J 4 bases, leaving 13 bases between the germline ends. CDR3 length: 14 residues. CDR3 DNA sequence: TGTGCCAGTAGTATCTGGGGGGGCACGTACGAGCAGTACTTC. This codes for CASSIWGGTYEQYF.

This clone was detected only a few times. The chain is built from TRBV5-6 and TRBJ1-2; 10 bases agree with TRBD1. After removal of 4 bases from V and 2 bases from J, the junction contained 8 bases not matched to a gene. From germline, CDR1 is SGHDT and CDR2 YYEEEE. The CDR3 consists of 16 residues. The CDR3 region has the DNA TGTGCCAGCAGCCTAGTCCCGGGACAGGGGAACTATGGCTACACCTTC. Residues: CASSLVPGQGNYGYTF.

This rearrangement joins TRBV9 to TRBJ2-7; D might be TRBD1 (5 bases). Germline CDR1 reads SGDLS; CDR2 reads YYNGEE. The CDR3 consists of 14 residues. Trimming stripped 0 bases from V and 7 bases from J, with 14 bases between. CDR3 DNA sequence: TGTGCCAGCAGCGTAGGTGTAGGGTCAGGGGAGCAGTACTTC. It specifies CASSVGVGSGEQYF.

The genes are TRBV19 and TRBJ1-2; the match to TRBD1 covers 10 bases. V was pared by 0 bases and J by 10 bases, with 8 bases of the junction left unmatched. The CDR3 length is 15 residues. Germline V CDR1 and CDR2: LNHDA, SQIVND (reference sequence). The CDR3 reads CASSIDRGQGVDYTF. Written as DNA, the CDR3 is TGTGCCAGTAGTATAGATCGAGGACAGGGGGTCGACTACACCTTC.